This T cell receptor beta chain originates from a study of regulatory T cells in long-lasting Graves disease (TCRdb year 2021). About the full investigation: Patients with newly diagnosed Graves' disease had been on antithyroid drugs for under 3 months. The study was registered as a clinical trial and conducted in China. Patients with persistent Graves' disease were compared with patients with newly diagnosed Graves' disease using TCR sequencing and RNA sequencing of peripheral blood. TCR sequencing covered 13 persistent and around 20 newly diagnosed Graves' disease patients, 33 samples in total. Overall study results and their limits: Persistent disease showed preferential use of TRBV28, TRBJ1-2 and TRBJ2-5, whereas newly diagnosed disease favored TRBV20-1 and TRBJ2-1. Sequencing and analysis were restricted to the TCR beta chain. Persistent patients shared more public clonotypes among themselves (2,741) than newly diagnosed patients did (approximately 970). The study examined only peripheral blood because the primary lesion, thyroid tissue, could not be accessed. The authors noted that the small sample size was a limitation that may lower accuracy. Persistent Graves' disease patients showed lower TCR Shannon entropy and fewer highly expanded clones than newly diagnosed patients, suggesting clonal expansion.

Libraries were prepared through multiplex PCR. TCRdb shows the sequencer as Illumina HiSeq 4000. iRepertoire HTBI primers and Arm-PCR amplification of CDR3 regions were used to construct TCR beta libraries. Before sequencing, the PCR products underwent gel purification. Processing in the source paper ran as follows. Gene usage analysis of CDR3 amino acid clonotypes used the roughly 62 TRBV and 12 to 15 TRBJ segments found across samples. COPE and FqMerger were used to merge filtered high-quality paired reads into contigs. BLAST was used to align contigs to the IMGT TRBV, TRBD and TRBJ reference genes, and CDR3 was defined following IMGT. Clonotypes above 0.1% frequency were classified as highly expanded clones. Repertoire diversity was measured by Shannon entropy, and V-J evenness by the Gini coefficient. Public clonotypes were defined as clonotypes shared by more than one individual. Starting from the raw public reads, TCRdb applied fastp trimming at Q25, assembled clones with MiXCR and retained in-frame beta chains. Merged by CDR3 protein, the rows form single entries marked with the most common genes and DNA. These V and J calls are TCRdb output, not the study's own analysis. The sample data list roughly 500,000 distinct CDR3 sequences, and less than 15% of these were observed just once. The ten largest clones capture roughly 18% of the sample.

In the paper's terms, the time point label means: newly diagnosed GD, antithyroid drugs for less than 3 months. For both TCR sequencing and RNA sequencing, RNA was extracted from PBMCs in TRIzol. The diagnosis of Graves' disease followed American Thyroid Association guidelines. Patients for the study were recruited at an endocrinology department in Xi'an, China. Each patient gave around 9 milliliters of peripheral blood, collected in an EDTA anticoagulant tube. PBMCs were isolated by Ficoll Paque Plus density gradient separation without further T cell sorting. An Agilent 2100 Bioanalyzer and agarose gel were used to check RNA quality, and a NanoDrop 2000 was used to measure RNA concentration. This clonotype appeared many times. It has no known antigen specificity. No much larger clone exists at a distance of one base, and base qualities are not known. From its cysteine to its phenylalanine, the CDR3 spans 15 amino acids. Only the CDR3 DNA is retained, 45 bases long and in frame from the first base. Germline trimming: 8 bases from V, 4 bases from J; junction bases outside gene matches: 12. Per the germline V gene, SNHLY is the CDR1 and FYNNEI is the CDR2.

The same data also contributed to another study, on T cells in Graves' hyperthyroidism and ophthalmopathy. In that second paper, the authors write: A patient counted as having stable Graves' hyperthyroidism if no progression to ophthalmopathy occurred over 18 months of follow-up. The hyperthyroidism patients were between 18 and 65 years old and newly diagnosed, with a disease duration of less than 2 months. Patients with uncontrolled infections, other autoimmune diseases, pregnancy or lactation were excluded. Diagnoses relied on clinical symptoms, serum thyroxine and TRAb, thyroid ultrasound and orbital computed tomography. The TCR CDR3 was subjected to a first round of RT-PCR using the HTBI primer set and the Qiagen OneStep RT-PCR kit. Blood samples also contained most of the expanded thyroid clonotypes (frequency above 0.001), which suggests that blood repertoires may reflect thyroid immune responses. Ophthalmopathy was separated from stable hyperthyroidism by a 13 V-J signature model, with approximately 89% sensitivity and approximately 81% specificity obtained in cross-validation and 80%/75% obtained in testing. In validation, the model predicted progression to ophthalmopathy a median of roughly 6.1 months before onset, with over 55% sensitivity and nearly 75% specificity. To identify distinguishing TCR V-J signatures, a discovery cohort of around 100 patients was used, comprising roughly 45 with Graves' ophthalmopathy and around 60 with stable Graves' hyperthyroidism. Prospective prediction of ophthalmopathy was tested in an independent validation cohort of 18 hyperthyroidism patients and 15 to 17 patients who later progressed to ophthalmopathy. For training and testing, the 80 to 100 patients in the discovery cohort were randomly divided in a 7:3 ratio. In addition, the study compared T-cell repertoires in thyroid tissue and in blood from five or six Graves' hyperthyroidism patients. After blood sampling, hyperthyroidism patients were treated with methimazole at a starting dose of 30 mg daily, and ophthalmopathy patients were treated with high-dose intravenous methylprednisolone. A second multiplex PCR round built the libraries, followed by size selection and purification. Libraries were sequenced paired-end with 100 bp reads on an Illumina HiSeq2000. Raw data were processed with SOAPnuke, discarding reads with adapters, uncalled bases, mean Phred below 15, or no exact constant-primer or identifier match. High-quality paired reads were merged using COPE v1.2.5, and each unique nucleotide sequence was defined as a clonotype. MiTCR v1.1 was used to align clonotypes to the IMGT TRBV, TRBD and TRBJ reference segments. The analysis included only V-J combinations with a frequency above 0.0001, which together covered over 98% of the repertoires. The TCS score was defined as F50 (clonal expansion) divided by E x V (chaos), with BLOSUM62-based TCRdist calculated between CDR3 peptides within each V-J. Welch's t-statistics and random forest reduced around 520 V-J features to fewer than 15, which were used in a naive Bayes classifier (R e1071). Sample size was not statistically predetermined, and investigators were not blinded to group allocation. The paper describes TCR Vbeta CDR3 sequencing of about 140 peripheral blood samples, made up of 43 ophthalmopathy patients, around 78 hyperthyroidism patients and about 17 progressor patients.

This clonotype was obtained from a woman between 50 and 59 years old with Graves disease. Donor details come from another sample of the same person, matched by shared clones. The sample in question was peripheral blood mononuclear cells (PBMCs), obtained at new diagnosis, from a patient treated with antithyroid drugs. Rearrangement joined TRBV2 to TRBJ2-7; 9 middle bases align to TRBD2. The nucleotides are TGTGCCAGCCGACCCTTAAGCGGGGGGTCTTACGAGCAGTACTTC. This is translated as CASRPLSGGSYEQYF.